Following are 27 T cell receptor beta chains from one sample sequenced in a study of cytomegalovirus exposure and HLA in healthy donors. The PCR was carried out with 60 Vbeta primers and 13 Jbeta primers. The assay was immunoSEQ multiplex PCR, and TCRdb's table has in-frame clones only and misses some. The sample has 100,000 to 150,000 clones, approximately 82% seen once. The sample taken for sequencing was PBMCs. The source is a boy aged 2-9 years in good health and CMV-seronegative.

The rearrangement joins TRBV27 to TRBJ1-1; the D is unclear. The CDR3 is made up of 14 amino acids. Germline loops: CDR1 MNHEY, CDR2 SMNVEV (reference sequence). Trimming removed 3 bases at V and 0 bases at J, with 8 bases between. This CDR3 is CASSFDSMNTEAFF. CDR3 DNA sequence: TGTGCCAGCAGTTTCGACTCAATGAACACTGAAGCTTTCTTT.

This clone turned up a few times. CDR3: CASSLSDNEQFF. CDR3 in DNA: TGTGCCAGCAGCTTATCGGACAATGAGCAGTTCTTC. The V gene is TRBV7-9, the J gene TRBJ2-1; no firm D call. The CDR3 totals 12 residues. V lost 2 bases, J lost 5 bases, and 4 bases lay in between. Germline CDR1 and CDR2: SEHNR and FQNEAQ (reference sequence).

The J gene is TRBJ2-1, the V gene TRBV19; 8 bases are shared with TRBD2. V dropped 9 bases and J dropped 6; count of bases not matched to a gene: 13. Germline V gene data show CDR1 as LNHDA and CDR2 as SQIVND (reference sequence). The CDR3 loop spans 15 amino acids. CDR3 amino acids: CASASGRASVNEQFF. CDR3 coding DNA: TGTGCCAGCGCATCCGGGAGGGCCTCGGTCAATGAGCAGTTCTTC.

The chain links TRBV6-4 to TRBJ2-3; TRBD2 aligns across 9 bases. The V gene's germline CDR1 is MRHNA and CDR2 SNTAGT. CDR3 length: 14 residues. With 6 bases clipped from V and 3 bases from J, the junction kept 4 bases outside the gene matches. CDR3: CASRSSGTTDTQYF. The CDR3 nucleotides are TGTGCCAGCAGATCTAGCGGGACAACAGATACGCAGTATTTT.

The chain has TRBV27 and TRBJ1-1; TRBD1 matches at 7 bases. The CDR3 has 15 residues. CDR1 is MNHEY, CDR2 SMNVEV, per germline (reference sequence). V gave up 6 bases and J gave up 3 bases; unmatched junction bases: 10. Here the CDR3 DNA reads TGTGCCAGCAGCTGGGACAGCGGCCCCGACACTGAAGCTTTCTTT. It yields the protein CASSWDSGPDTEAFF.

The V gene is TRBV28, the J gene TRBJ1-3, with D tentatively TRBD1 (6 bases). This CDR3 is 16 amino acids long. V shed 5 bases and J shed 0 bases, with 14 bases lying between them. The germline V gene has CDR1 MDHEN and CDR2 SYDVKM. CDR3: CASSILQGLSGNTIYF. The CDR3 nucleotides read TGTGCCAGCAGTATCCTACAGGGTCTCTCTGGAAACACCATATATTTT.

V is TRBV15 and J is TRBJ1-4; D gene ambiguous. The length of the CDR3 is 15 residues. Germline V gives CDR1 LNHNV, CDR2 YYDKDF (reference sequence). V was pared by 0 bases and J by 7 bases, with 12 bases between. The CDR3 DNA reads TGTGCCACCAGCAGAGACGGGAGACCAACTGAAAAACTGTTTTTT. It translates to CATSRDGRPTEKLFF.

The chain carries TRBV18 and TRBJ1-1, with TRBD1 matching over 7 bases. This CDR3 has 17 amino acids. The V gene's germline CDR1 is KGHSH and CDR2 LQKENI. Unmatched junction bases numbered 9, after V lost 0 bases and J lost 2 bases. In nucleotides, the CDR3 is TGTGCCAGCTCACCACCGGTTGAGGGGGCAGTTAACACTGAAGCTTTCTTT. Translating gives CASSPPVEGAVNTEAFF.

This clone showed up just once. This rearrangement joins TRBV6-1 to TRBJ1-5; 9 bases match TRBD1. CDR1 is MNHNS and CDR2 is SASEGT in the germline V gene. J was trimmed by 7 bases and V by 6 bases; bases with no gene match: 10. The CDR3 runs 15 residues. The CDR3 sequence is CASRLRTGVRQPQHF. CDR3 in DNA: TGTGCCAGCAGGTTAAGGACAGGGGTGAGGCAGCCCCAGCATTTT.

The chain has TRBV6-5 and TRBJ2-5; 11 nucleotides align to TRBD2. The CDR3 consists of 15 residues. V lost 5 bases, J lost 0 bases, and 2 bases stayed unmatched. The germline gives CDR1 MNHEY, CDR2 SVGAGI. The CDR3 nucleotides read TGTGCCAGCAGTGCACTAGCGGGGGACCAAGAGACCCAGTACTTC. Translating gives CASSALAGDQETQYF.

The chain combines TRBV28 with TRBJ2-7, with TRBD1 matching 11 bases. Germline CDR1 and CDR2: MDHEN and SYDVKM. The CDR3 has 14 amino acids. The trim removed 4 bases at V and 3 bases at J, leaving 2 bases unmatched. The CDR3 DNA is TGTGCCAGCAGTTGGGGACAGGGGGTCTACGAGCAGTACTTC. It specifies CASSWGQGVYEQYF.

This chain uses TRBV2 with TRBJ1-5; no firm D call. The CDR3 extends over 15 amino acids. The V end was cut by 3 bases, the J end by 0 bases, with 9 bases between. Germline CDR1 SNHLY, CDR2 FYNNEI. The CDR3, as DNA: TGTGCCAGCAGTGATGGAGGTTATAGCAATCAGCCCCAGCATTTT. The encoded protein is CASSDGGYSNQPQHF.

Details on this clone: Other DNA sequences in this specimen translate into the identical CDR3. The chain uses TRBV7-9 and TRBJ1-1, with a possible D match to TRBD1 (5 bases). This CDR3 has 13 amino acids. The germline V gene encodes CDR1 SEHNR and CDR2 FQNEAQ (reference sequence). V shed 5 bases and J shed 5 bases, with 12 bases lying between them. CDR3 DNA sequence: TGTGCCAGCAGCCCCCCTGGGGGGACTGAAGCTTTCTTT. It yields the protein CASSPPGGTEAFF.

The CDR3: CASSPSAGATDTQYF. The CDR3 nucleotides are TGTGCCAGCAGTCCCTCAGCGGGGGCAACAGATACGCAGTATTTT. This rearrangement joins TRBV6-4 to TRBJ2-3, with 8 bases identical to TRBD2. After removal of 5 bases from V and 3 bases from J, the junction contained 7 bases not matched to a gene. Looked up from germline, CDR1 is MRHNA and CDR2 is SNTAGT. The CDR3 is 15 amino acids.

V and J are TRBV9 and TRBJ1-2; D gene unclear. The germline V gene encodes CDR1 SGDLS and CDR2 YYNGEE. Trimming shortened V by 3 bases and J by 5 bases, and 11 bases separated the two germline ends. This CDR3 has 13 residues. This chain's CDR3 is CASSASGGYGYTF. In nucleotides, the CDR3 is TGTGCCAGCAGCGCTTCGGGAGGGTATGGCTACACCTTC.

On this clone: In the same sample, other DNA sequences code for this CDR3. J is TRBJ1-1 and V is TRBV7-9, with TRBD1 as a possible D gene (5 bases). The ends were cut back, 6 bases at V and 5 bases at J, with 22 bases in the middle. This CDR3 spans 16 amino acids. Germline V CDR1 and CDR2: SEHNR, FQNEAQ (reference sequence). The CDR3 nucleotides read TGTGCCAGCAGTATGACCCCCAGGGTTTTAGGAACTGAAGCTTTCTTT. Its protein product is CASSMTPRVLGTEAFF.

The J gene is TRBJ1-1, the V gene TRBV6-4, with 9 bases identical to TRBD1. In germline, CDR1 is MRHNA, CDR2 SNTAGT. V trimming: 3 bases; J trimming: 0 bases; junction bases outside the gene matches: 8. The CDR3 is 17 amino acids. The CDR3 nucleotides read TGTGCCAGCAGTGAATTCAACAGGGGGCCCATGAACACTGAAGCTTTCTTT. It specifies CASSEFNRGPMNTEAFF.

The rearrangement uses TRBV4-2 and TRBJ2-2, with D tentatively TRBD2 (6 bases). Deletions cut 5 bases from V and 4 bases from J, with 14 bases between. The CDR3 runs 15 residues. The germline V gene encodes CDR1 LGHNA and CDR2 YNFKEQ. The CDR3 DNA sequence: TGTGCCAGCAGCGTTTCGCGGGGAAGCACCGGGGAGCTGTTTTTT. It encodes CASSVSRGSTGELFF.

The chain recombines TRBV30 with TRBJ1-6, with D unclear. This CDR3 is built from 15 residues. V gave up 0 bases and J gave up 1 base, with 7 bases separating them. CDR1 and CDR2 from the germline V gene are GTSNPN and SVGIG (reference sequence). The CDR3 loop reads CAWSVRRSYNSPLHF. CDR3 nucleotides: TGTGCCTGGAGTGTACGCAGGTCCTATAATTCACCCCTCCACTTT.

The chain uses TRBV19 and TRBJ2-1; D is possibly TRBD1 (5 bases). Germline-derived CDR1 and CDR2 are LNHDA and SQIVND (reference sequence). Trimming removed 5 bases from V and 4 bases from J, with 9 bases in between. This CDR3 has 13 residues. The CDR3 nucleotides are TGTGCCAGTAGTGGCCAGGGTTACAATGAGCAGTTCTTC. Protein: CASSGQGYNEQFF. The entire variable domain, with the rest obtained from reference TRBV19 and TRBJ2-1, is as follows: DGGITQSPKYLFRKEGQNVTLSCEQNLNHDAMYWYRQDPGQGLRLIYYSQIVNDFQKGDIAEGYSVSREKKESFPLTVTSAQKNPTAFYLCASSGQGYNEQFFGPGTRLTVL.

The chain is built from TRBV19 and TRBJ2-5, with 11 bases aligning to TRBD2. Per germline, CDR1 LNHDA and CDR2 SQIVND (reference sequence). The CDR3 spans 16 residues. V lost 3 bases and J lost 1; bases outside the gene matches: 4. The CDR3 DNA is TGTGCCAGTAGTATCTCTAGCGGGGGGTTCCAAGAGACCCAGTACTTC. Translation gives CASSISSGGFQETQYF. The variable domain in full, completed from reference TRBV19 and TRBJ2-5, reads DGGITQSPKYLFRKEGQNVTLSCEQNLNHDAMYWYRQDPGQGLRLIYYSQIVNDFQKGDIAEGYSVSREKKESFPLTVTSAQKNPTAFYLCASSISSGGFQETQYFGPGTRLLVL.

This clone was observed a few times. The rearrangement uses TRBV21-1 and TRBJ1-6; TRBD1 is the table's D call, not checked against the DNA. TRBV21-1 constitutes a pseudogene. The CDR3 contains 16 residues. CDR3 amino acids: CASSKPGFAPNSPLHF. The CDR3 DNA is TGTGCCAGCAGCAAACCAGGGTTTGCCCCCAATTCACCCCTCCACTTT.

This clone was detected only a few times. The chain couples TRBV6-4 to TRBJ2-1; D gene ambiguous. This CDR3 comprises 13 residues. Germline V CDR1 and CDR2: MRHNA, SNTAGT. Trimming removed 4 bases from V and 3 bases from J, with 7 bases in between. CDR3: CASSATVYNEQFF. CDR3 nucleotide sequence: TGTGCCAGCAGTGCCACTGTCTACAATGAGCAGTTCTTC.

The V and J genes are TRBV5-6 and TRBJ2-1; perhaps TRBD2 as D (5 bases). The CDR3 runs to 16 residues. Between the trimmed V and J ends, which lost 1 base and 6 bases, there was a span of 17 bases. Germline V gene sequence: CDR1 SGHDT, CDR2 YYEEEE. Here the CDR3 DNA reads TGTGCCAGCAGCTTGCCCGGACTCCTTGGCCCCAATGAGCAGTTCTTC. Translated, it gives CASSLPGLLGPNEQFF.

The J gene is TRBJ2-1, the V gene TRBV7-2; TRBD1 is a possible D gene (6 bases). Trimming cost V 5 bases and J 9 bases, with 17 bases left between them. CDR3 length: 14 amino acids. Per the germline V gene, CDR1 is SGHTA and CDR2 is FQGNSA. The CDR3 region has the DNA TGTGCCAGCAGCGCAGGGAACAGGGTCGGTGAGCAGTTCTTC. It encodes CASSAGNRVGEQFF. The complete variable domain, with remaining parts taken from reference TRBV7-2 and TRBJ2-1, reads GAGVSQSPSNKVTEKGKDVELRCDPISGHTALYWYRQSLGQGLEFLIYFQGNSAPDKSGLPSDRFSAERTGGSVSTLTIQRTQQEDSAVYLCASSAGNRVGEQFFGPGTRLTVL.

In DNA, the CDR3 is TGTGCCAGCAGCGTTGGGGCAGGGAACACTGAAGCTTTCTTT. Its protein is CASSVGAGNTEAFF. The V call is TRBV9, the J call TRBJ1-1, with D tentatively TRBD1 (5 bases). Looked up from germline, CDR1 is SGDLS and CDR2 is YYNGEE. The CDR3 is 14 amino acids. Trimming left V 2 bases short and J 1 base short, with 9 bases between.

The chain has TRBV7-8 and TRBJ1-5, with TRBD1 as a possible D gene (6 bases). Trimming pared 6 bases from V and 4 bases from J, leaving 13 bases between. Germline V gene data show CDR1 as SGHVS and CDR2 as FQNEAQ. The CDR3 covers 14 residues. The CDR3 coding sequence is TGTGCCAGCAGACAAACAGGGTCTAATCAGCCCCAGCATTTT. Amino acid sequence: CASRQTGSNQPQHF.